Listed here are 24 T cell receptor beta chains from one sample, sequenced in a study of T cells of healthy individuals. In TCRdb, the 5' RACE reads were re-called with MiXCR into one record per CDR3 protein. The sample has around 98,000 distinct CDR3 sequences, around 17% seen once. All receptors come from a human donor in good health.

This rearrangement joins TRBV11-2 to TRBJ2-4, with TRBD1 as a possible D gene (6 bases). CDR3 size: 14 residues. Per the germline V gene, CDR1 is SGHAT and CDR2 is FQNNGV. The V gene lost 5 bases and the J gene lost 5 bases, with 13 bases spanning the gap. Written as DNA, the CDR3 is TGTGCCAGCAGCCCCCAGGGGATAGAAAACATTCAGTACTTC. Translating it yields CASSPQGIENIQYF.

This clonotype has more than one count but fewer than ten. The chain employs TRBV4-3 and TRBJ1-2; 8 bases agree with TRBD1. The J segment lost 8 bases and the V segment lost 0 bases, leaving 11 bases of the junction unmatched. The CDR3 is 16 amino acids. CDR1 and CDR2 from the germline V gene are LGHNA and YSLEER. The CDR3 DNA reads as TGCGCCAGCAGCCAAGAGGCTCCGGCAGGGGGCTGGGGCTACACCTTC. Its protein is CASSQEAPAGGWGYTF.

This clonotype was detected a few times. The CDR3 DNA follows: TGCAGTGCTAGATCGAGGACGGGAGTTGGTACGCAGTATTTT. Protein: CSARSRTGVGTQYF. The J gene is TRBJ2-3, the V gene TRBV20-1; perhaps TRBD2 as D (6 bases). The CDR3 totals 14 residues. Germline lookup yields CDR1 DFQATT and CDR2 SNEGSKA (reference sequence). Trimming took 2 bases from V and 8 from J, leaving 17 bases between them.

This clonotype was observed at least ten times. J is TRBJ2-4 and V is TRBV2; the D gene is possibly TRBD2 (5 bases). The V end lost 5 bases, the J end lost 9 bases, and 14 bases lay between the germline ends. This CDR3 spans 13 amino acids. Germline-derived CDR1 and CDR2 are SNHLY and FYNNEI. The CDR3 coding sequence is TGTGCCAGCAGTCCTGGACCCAGCGGCATTCAGTACTTC. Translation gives CASSPGPSGIQYF.

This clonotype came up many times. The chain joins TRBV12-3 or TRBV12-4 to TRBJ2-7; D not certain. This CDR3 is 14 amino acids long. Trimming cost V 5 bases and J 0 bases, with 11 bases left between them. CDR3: CASSQLPHSYEQYF. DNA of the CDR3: TGTGCCAGCAGTCAACTCCCTCACTCCTACGAGCAGTACTTC.

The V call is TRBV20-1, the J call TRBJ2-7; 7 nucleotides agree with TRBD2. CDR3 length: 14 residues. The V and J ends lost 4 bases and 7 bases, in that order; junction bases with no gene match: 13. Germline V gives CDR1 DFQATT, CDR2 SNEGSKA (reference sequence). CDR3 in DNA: TGCAGTGCTACTTCCGGGGAGGGAAGGCGAGAGCAGTACTTC. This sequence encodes CSATSGEGRREQYF.

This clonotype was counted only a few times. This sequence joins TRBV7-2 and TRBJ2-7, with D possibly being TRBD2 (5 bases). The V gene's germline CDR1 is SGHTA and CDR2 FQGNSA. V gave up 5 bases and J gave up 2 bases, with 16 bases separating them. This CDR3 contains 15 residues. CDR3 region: CASSTLLGTTYEQYF. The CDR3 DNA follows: TGTGCCAGCAGCACGTTACTAGGAACGACCTACGAGCAGTACTTC.

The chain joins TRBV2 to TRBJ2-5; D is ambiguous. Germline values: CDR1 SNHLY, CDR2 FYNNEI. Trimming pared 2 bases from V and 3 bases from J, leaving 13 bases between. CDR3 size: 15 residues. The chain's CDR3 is CASSERPSRKETQYF. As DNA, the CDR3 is TGTGCCAGCAGTGAAAGGCCCAGCAGGAAAGAGACCCAGTACTTC. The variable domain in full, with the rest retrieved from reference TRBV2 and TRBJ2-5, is EPEVTQTPSHQVTQMGQEVILRCVPISNHLYFYWYRQILGQKVEFLVSFYNNEISEKSEIFDDQFSVERPDGSNFTLKIRSTKLEDSAMYFCASSERPSRKETQYFGPGTRLLVL.

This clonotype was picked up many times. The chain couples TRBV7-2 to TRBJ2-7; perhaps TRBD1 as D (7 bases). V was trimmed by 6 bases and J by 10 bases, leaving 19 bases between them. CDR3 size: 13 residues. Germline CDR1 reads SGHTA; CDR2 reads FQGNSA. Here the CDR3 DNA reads TGTGCCAGCAGGGCACTACAGGGGACTCCCCAGTACTTC. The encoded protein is CASRALQGTPQYF. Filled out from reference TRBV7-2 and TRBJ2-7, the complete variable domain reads GAGVSQSPSNKVTEKGKDVELRCDPISGHTALYWYRQSLGQGLEFLIYFQGNSAPDKSGLPSDRFSAERTGGSVSTLTIQRTQQEDSAVYLCASRALQGTPQYFGPGTRLTVT.

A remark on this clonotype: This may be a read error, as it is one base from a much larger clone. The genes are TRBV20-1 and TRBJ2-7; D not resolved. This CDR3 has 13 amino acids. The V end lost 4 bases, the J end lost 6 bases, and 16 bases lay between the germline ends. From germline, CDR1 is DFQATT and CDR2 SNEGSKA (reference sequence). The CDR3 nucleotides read TGCAGTGCTATCTCTGTGGGTTACGGCGAGCAGTACTTC. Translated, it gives CSAISVGYGEQYF.

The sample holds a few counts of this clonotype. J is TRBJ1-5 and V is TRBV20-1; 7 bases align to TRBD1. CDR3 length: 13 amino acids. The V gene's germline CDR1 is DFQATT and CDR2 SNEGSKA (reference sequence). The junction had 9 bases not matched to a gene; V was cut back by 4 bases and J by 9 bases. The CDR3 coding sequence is TGCAGTGCTACGCGACAGGGCAGGCTGCCCCAGCATTTT. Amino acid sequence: CSATRQGRLPQHF.

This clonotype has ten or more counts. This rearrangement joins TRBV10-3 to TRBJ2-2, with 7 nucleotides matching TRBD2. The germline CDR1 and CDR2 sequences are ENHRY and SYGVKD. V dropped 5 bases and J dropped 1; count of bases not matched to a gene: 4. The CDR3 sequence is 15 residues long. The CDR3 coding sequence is TGTGCCATCAGTCAAGGCGGGGGGAACACCGGGGAGCTGTTTTTT. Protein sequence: CAISQGGGNTGELFF.

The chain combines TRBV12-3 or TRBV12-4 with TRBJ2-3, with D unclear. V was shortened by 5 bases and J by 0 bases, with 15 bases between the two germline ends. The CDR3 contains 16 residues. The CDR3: CASSPRRLLSTDTQYF. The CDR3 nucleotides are TGTGCCAGCAGTCCACGGCGACTTCTCAGCACAGATACGCAGTATTTT.

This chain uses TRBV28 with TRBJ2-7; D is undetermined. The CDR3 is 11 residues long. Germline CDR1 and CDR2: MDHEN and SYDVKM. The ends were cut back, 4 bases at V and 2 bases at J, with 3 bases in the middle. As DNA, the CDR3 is TGTGCCAGCAGTTGGGCCTACGAGCAGTACTTC. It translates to CASSWAYEQYF.

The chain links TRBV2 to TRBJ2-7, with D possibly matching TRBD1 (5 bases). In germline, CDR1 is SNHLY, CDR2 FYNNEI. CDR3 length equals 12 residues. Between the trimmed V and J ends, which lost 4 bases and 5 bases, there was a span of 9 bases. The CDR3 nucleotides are TGTGCCAGCAGTGTACAGGTGAACGAGCAGTACTTC. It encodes CASSVQVNEQYF.

The CDR3: CASSDLREGDTQYF. CDR3 nucleotide sequence: TGTGCCAGCAGCGACCTGCGGGAGGGGGATACGCAGTATTTT. The rearrangement links TRBV25-1 to TRBJ2-3; 9 bases fit TRBD2. V trimming: 6 bases; J trimming: 6 bases; junction bases outside the gene matches: 7. CDR1 and CDR2 from the germline V gene are MGHDK and SYGVNS. The CDR3 contains 14 residues.

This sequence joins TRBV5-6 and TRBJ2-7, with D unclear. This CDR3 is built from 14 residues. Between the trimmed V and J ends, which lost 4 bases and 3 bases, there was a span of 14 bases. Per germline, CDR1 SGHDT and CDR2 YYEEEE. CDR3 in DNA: TGTGCCAGCAGCCCCCTATGGAGCCGCTACGAGCAGTACTTC. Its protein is CASSPLWSRYEQYF.

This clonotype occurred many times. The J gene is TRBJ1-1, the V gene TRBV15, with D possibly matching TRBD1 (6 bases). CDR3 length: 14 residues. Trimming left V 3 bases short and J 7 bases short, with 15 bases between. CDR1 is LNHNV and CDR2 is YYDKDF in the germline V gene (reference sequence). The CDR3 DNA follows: TGTGCCACCAGCAGCCGTGTGGGGGGGCATGAAGCTTTCTTT. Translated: CATSSRVGGHEAFF.

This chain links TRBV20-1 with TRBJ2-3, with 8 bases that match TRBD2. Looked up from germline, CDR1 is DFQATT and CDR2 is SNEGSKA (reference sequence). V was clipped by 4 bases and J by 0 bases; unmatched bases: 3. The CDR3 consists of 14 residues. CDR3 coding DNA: TGCAGTGCTACTAGCGGGCCTAGCACAGATACGCAGTATTTT. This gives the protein CSATSGPSTDTQYF.

The CDR3 here is CSATQGSTPYEQYF. In nucleotides, the CDR3 is TGCAGCGCCACACAGGGGTCGACCCCCTACGAGCAGTACTTC. The genes are TRBV29-1 and TRBJ2-7; 7 nucleotides align to TRBD1. The length of the CDR3 is 14 residues. Germline-derived CDR1 and CDR2 are SQVTM and ANQGSEA. V lost 7 bases to trimming and J lost 2 bases; unmatched junction nucleotides: 11.

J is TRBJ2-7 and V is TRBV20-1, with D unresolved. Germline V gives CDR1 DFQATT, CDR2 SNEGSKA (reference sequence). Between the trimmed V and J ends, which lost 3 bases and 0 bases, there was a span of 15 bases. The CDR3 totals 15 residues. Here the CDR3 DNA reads TGCAGTGCTAGTAGTCCAGTCCCCTACTCCTACGAGCAGTACTTC. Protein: CSASSPVPYSYEQYF.

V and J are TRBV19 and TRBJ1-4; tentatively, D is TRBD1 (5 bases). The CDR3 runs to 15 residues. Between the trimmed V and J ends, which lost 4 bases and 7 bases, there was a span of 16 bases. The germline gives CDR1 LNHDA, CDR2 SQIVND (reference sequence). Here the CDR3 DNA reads TGTGCCAGTAGTACGACAGATCGCCTAGCTGAAAAACTGTTTTTT. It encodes CASSTTDRLAEKLFF.

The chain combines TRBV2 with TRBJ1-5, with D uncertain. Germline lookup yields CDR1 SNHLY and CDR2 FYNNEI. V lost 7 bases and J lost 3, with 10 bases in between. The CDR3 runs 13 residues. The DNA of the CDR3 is TGTGCCAGCAAGTCAGACTACAATCAGCCCCAGCATTTT. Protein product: CASKSDYNQPQHF.

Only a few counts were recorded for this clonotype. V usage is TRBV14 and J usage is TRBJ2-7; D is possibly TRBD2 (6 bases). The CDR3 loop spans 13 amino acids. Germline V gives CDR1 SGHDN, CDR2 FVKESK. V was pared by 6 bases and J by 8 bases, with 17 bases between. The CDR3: CASRGGPWEKQYF. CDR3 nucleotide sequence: TGTGCCAGCAGGGGGGGTCCTTGGGAGAAGCAGTACTTC.